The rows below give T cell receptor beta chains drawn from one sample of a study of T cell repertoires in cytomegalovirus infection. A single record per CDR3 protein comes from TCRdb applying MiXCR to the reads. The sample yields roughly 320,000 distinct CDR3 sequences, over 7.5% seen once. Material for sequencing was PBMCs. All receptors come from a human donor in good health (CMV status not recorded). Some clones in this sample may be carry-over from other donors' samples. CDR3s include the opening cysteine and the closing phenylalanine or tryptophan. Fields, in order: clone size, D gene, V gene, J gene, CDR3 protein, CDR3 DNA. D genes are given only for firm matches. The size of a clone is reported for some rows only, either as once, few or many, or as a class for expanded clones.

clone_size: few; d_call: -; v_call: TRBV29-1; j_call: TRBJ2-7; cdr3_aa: CSVEGEGTYEQYF; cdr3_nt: TGCAGCGTTGAGGGTGAGGGGACCTACGAGCAGTACTTC
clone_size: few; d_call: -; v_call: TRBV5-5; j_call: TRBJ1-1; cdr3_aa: CASSFGSVGSSTEAFF; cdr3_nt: TGTGCCAGCAGCTTCGGGTCGGTGGGGAGCAGCACTGAAGCTTTCTTT
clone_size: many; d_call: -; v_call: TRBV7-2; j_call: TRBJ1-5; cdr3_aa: CASSQLYSNQPQHF; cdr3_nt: TGTGCCAGCAGCCAACTTTATAGCAATCAGCCCCAGCATTTT
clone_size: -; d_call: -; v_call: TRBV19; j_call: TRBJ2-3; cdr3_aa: CASSIDSTATDTQYF; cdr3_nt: TGTGCCAGTAGTATAGATTCGACAGCCACAGATACGCAGTATTTT
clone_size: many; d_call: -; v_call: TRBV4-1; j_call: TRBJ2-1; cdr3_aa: CASSHPKGGRNEQFF; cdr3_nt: TGCGCCAGCAGCCACCCGAAGGGGGGTAGAAATGAGCAGTTCTTC
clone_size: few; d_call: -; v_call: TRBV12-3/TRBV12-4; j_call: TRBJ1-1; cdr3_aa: CASSAGRVNTEAFF; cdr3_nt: TGTGCCAGCAGCGCAGGGAGAGTGAACACTGAAGCTTTCTTT
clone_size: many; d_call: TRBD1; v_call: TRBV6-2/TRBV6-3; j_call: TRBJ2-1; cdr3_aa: CASSRGQGSSQFF; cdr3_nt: TGTGCCAGCAGTCGCGGACAGGGGTCTTCGCAGTTCTTC
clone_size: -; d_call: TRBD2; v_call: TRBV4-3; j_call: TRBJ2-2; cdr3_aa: CASSQETSGGPAGELFF; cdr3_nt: TGCGCCAGCAGCCAAGAGACTAGCGGGGGGCCGGCCGGGGAGCTGTTTTTT
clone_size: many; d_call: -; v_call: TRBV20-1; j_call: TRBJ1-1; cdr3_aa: CSAKIQRNTEAFF; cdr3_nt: TGCAGTGCGAAAATACAGCGGAACACTGAAGCTTTCTTT
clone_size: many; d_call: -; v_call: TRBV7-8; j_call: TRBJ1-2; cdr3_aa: CASSLGGRANYGYTF; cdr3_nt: TGTGCCAGCAGCTTAGGGGGACGGGCGAACTATGGCTACACCTTC
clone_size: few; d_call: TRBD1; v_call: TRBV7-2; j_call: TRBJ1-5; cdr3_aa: CASSLRDRGRWGNQPQHF; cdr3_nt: TGTGCCAGCAGCTTACGGGACAGGGGGCGATGGGGCAATCAGCCCCAGCATTTT
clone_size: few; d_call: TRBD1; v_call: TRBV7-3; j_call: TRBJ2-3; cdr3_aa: CASSLATGGTDTQYF; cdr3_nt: TGTGCCAGCAGCTTAGCGACAGGGGGTACAGATACGCAGTATTTT
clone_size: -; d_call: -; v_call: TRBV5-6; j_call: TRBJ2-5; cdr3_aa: CASSLGVRHETQYF; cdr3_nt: TGTGCCAGCAGCTTGGGGGTAAGACATGAGACCCAGTACTTC
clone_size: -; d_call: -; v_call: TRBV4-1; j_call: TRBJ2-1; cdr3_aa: CASSQAQGNEQFF; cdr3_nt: TGCGCCAGCAGCCAAGCTCAGGGGAATGAGCAGTTCTTC
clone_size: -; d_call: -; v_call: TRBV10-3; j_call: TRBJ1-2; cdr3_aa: CAISDLLGADYGYTF; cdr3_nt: TGTGCCATCAGTGACCTTCTAGGGGCTGACTATGGCTACACCTTC
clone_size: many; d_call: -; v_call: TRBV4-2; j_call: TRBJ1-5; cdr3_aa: CASSQGGTYSNQPQHF; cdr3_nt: TGTGCCAGCAGCCAAGGGGGAACCTATAGCAATCAGCCCCAGCATTTT
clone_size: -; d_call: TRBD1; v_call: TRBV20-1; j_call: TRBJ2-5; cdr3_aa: CSVLHRGSVMETQYF; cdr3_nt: TGCAGTGTTTTACACAGGGGGAGTGTAATGGAGACCCAGTACTTC
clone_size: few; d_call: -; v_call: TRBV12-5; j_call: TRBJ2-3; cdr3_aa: CASGLGQGTDTQYF; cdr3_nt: TGTGCTAGTGGTTTGGGGCAGGGGACAGATACGCAGTATTTT
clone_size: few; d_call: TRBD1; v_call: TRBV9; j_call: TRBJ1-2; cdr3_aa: CASSRTGASALNYGYTF; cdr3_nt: TGTGCCAGCAGCAGGACAGGGGCGAGCGCTTTAAACTATGGCTACACCTTC
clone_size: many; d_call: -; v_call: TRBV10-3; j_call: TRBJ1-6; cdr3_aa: CAISETNFPNSPLHF; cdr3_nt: TGTGCCATCAGTGAGACTAACTTCCCAAATTCACCCCTCCACTTT
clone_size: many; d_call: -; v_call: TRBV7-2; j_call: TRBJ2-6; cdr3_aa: CASSLRFGGGRSGANVLTF; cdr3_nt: TGTGCCAGCAGCTTAAGGTTTGGGGGGGGCCGCTCTGGGGCCAACGTCCTGACTTTC
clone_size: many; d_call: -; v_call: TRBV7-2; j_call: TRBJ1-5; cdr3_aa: CASSLDIYSNQPQHF; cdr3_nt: TGTGCCAGCAGCTTGGACATTTATAGCAATCAGCCCCAGCATTTT
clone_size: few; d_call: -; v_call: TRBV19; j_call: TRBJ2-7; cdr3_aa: CASSTPNSYEQYF; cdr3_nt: TGTGCCAGTAGTACGCCCAACTCCTACGAGCAGTACTTC
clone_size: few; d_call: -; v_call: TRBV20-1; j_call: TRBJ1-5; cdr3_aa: CSARESAGNNQPQHF; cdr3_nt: TGCAGTGCTAGAGAATCGGCTGGGAACAATCAGCCCCAGCATTTT
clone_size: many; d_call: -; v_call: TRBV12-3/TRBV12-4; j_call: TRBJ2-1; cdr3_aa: CASSSGFDYNEQFF; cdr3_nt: TGTGCCAGCAGCTCAGGGTTCGACTACAATGAGCAGTTCTTC
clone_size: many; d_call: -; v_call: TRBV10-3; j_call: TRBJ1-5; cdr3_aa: CAISRDSNQPQHF; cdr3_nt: TGTGCCATCAGCCGGGATAGCAATCAGCCCCAGCATTTT
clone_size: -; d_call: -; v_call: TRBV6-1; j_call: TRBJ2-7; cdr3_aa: CASRSGPDIPYEQYF; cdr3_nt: TGTGCCAGCAGGAGCGGACCCGATATTCCCTACGAGCAGTACTTC
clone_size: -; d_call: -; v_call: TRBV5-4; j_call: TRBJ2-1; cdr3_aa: CASSDSYNEQFF; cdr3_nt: TGTGCCAGCAGCGACTCGTACAATGAGCAGTTCTTC